This T cell receptor beta chain was sequenced for a study of T cells in Graves' hyperthyroidism and ophthalmopathy. Diagnosis relied on clinical symptoms, serum thyroxine and TRAb, thyroid ultrasound and orbital computed tomography. It was at first hyperthyroidism diagnosis, before any ophthalmopathy symptoms, that the blood sample was taken. This clonotype was observed many times. The CDR3 regions of TCR beta were amplified from RNA transcripts. A first-round RT-PCR of the TCR CDR3 used the HTBI primer set. MiXCR, applied by TCRdb to the multiplex PCR reads, yields one record per CDR3 protein. The repertoire holds around 380,000 distinct CDR3 sequences, with around an eighth as singletons. There are 13 residues in the CDR3. The V end lost 5 bases, the J end lost 3 bases, and 11 bases lay between the germline ends.

This clonotype was sampled from a man in his thirties or forties with Graves' hyperthyroidism that later progressed to Graves' ophthalmopathy. This chain connects TRBV12-3 or TRBV12-4 to TRBJ2-7; no definite D call. Sequencing was performed on blood. CDR3 in amino acids: CASSRHTGYEQYF. The CDR3 DNA reads TGTGCCAGCAGTAGACACACCGGCTACGAGCAGTACTTC.